This TCR beta chain was documented in a study of blood T cell repertoires in COVID-19. For the study at large: Sources were T cells, B-cell-depleted T cells, or PBMCs; the material itself was cDNA or gDNA.

In the original analysis: Using reference gene primer amplification, nucleated cell counts were estimated. Measured with immunoSEQ multiplex PCR; TCRdb has only the in-frame clones, and not every one. V, J and clone size were drawn from that table, and D and trimming were deduced from the DNA. In the table there are about 68,000 clones, around 86% of which are singletons. CDR1 and CDR2 from the germline V gene are LNHDA and SQIVND (reference sequence). The V and J ends lost 4 bases and 4 bases respectively, with 13 bases between them. The CDR3 spans 14 residues. The chain has TRBV19 and TRBJ2-5; D perhaps matches TRBD2 (6 bases). The sample comprised peripheral blood. The origin of this receptor is a young man with acute or convalescent COVID-19. CDR3 DNA sequence: TGTGCCAGTAGTAGTGGCGGGAATGGAGAGACCCAGTACTTC. Translation: CASSSGGNGETQYF.